The 23 T cell receptor beta chains given below trace back to one sample, sequenced in a study of siplizumab effects on memory and regulatory T cells. Sequencing was performed with immunoSEQ multiplex PCR; in TCRdb, only in-frame clones are kept and a portion is missing. The sample includes tens of thousands of clones, roughly 83% seen only once; the top ten take approximately 3.8%. Sequencing was done on a sample of memory CD4+ T cells sorted from blood. The source of these receptors is a human donor in good health.

V and J are TRBV7-9 and TRBJ2-1; D uncertain. Trimming shortened V by 2 bases and J by 6 bases, and 8 bases separated the two germline ends. This CDR3 is 13 amino acids long. Germline CDR1 SEHNR, CDR2 FQNEAQ (reference sequence). CDR3 protein: CASSLTLGNEQFF. The DNA for the CDR3 is TGTGCCAGCAGCTTAACCCTTGGCAATGAGCAGTTCTTC. The full variable domain, in which reference TRBV7-9 and TRBJ2-1 provide the parts outside the CDR3, is DTGVSQNPRHKITKRGQNVTFRCDPISEHNRLYWYRQTLGQGPEFLTYFQNEAQLEKSRLLSDRFSAERPKGSFSTLEIQRTEQGDSAMYLCASSLTLGNEQFFGPGTRLTVL.

The chain couples TRBV19 to TRBJ2-7; 9 positions agree with TRBD1. CDR1 and CDR2 from the germline V gene are LNHDA and SQIVND (reference sequence). This CDR3 contains 15 residues. V dropped 7 bases and J dropped 5; count of bases not matched to a gene: 12. The CDR3 region is CASKSLGTGFDEQYF. Written as DNA, the CDR3 is TGTGCCAGTAAGTCGCTCGGGACAGGGTTCGACGAGCAGTACTTC.

This clone came up a few times. This chain connects TRBV19 to TRBJ2-7, with D perhaps being TRBD1 or TRBD2 (5 bases each). Trimming shortened V by 7 bases and J by 3 bases, and 10 bases separated the two germline ends. The CDR3 loop spans 12 amino acids. CDR1 is LNHDA, CDR2 SQIVND, per germline (reference sequence). Here the CDR3 reads CASTGDLYEQYF. In nucleotides, the CDR3 is TGTGCCAGTACCGGGGACCTCTACGAGCAGTACTTC.

The chain recombines TRBV6-6 with TRBJ2-1; no clear D. The V end was cut by 0 bases, the J end by 5 bases, with 11 bases between. Germline CDR1 and CDR2: MNHNY and SVGAGI (reference sequence). The CDR3 has 15 residues. CDR3 residues: CASSYSRLDHNEQFF. DNA for the CDR3: TGTGCCAGCAGTTACTCCAGGCTAGACCACAATGAGCAGTTCTTC.

This chain connects TRBV29-1 to TRBJ2-3; D tentatively fits TRBD1 or TRBD2 (5 bases each). The CDR3 sequence is 11 residues long. V was clipped by 7 bases and J by 0 bases, with 5 bases between them. Germline V gives CDR1 SQVTM, CDR2 ANQGSEA. In nucleotides, the CDR3 is TGCAGCGGGGGGAGCACAGATACGCAGTATTTT. Protein sequence: CSGGSTDTQYF.

This chain links TRBV20-1 with TRBJ2-3; D ambiguous. The length of the CDR3 is 11 residues. V lost 1 base to trimming and J lost 5 bases, with 4 bases between them. The germline gives CDR1 DFQATT, CDR2 SNEGSKA (reference sequence). The CDR3 region is CSARGLDTQYF. In DNA, the CDR3 is TGCAGTGCTAGAGGTCTAGATACGCAGTATTTT.

The rearrangement joins TRBV29-1 to TRBJ2-3; 9 positions agree with TRBD2. CDR1 and CDR2 from the germline V gene are SQVTM and ANQGSEA. V lost 6 bases to trimming and J lost 6 bases; unmatched junction nucleotides: 13. This CDR3 is built from 15 residues. CDR3 protein: CSVGGASGIWDTQYF. The DNA for the CDR3 is TGCAGCGTCGGAGGGGCTAGCGGGATTTGGGATACGCAGTATTTT.

The chain has TRBV7-8 and TRBJ1-4, with a weak D call TRBD1 (5 bases). The length of the CDR3 is 14 residues. Germline CDR1 and CDR2: SGHVS and FQNEAQ. Trimming took off 1 base at V and 8 bases at J, with 11 bases between the two ends. The CDR3 is CASSLDRMREKLFF. The DNA for the CDR3 is TGTGCCAGCAGCTTAGACAGGATGCGAGAAAAACTGTTTTTT.

The rearrangement joins TRBV6-4 to TRBJ2-6; D is unclear. The CDR3 totals 14 residues. Germline CDR1 is MRHNA and CDR2 is SNTAGT. Trimming removed 4 bases from V and 2 bases from J, with 6 bases in between. The CDR3 loop is CASSVSAGANVLTF. CDR3 DNA sequence: TGTGCCAGCAGTGTCAGTGCTGGGGCCAACGTCCTGACTTTC.

This clone has a single count. V usage is TRBV4-1 and J usage is TRBJ1-2; D gene ambiguous. From germline, CDR1 is MGHRA and CDR2 YSYEKL. CDR3 size: 12 residues. V lost 4 bases and J lost 7, with 10 bases in between. CDR3 bases: TGCGCCAGCAGCCCTAGGCTAGTTGGCTACACCTTC. Translating it yields CASSPRLVGYTF.

The chain is built from TRBV6-1 and TRBJ1-1; 8 positions match TRBD1. The CDR3 covers 19 residues. J lost 1 base, V lost 1 base, and 14 bases had no gene match. Germline V lookup: CDR1 MNHNS, CDR2 SASEGT. The CDR3 region is CASSEEYPRTGLPNTEAFF. As DNA, the CDR3 is TGTGCCAGCAGTGAAGAATACCCTCGGACAGGGCTACCGAACACTGAAGCTTTCTTT.

This chain connects TRBV21-1 to TRBJ1-5. TRBV21-1 is described as a pseudogene. The CDR3 has 12 amino acids. This chain's CDR3 is CASSKRNQPQHF. The CDR3 DNA sequence: TGTGCCAGCAGCAAACGAAATCAGCCCCAGCATTTT.

This clone has a single count. This rearrangement joins TRBV7-2 to TRBJ1-2, with 7 bases aligning to TRBD1. Germline values: CDR1 SGHTA, CDR2 FQGNSA. CDR3 size: 14 residues. The V and J ends lost 5 bases and 2 bases, in that order; junction bases with no gene match: 5. In nucleotides, the CDR3 is TGTGCCAGCAGCCTCCCGACAGGGAACTATGGCTACACCTTC. Translated, it gives CASSLPTGNYGYTF. Full variable domain (missing parts from reference TRBV7-2 and TRBJ1-2): GAGVSQSPSNKVTEKGKDVELRCDPISGHTALYWYRQSLGQGLEFLIYFQGNSAPDKSGLPSDRFSAERTGGSVSTLTIQRTQQEDSAVYLCASSLPTGNYGYTFGSGTRLTVV.

CDR3 coding DNA: TGTGCCAGCAGCCAACCCTCGCAGTCTGCAACTAATGAAAAACTGTTTTTT. Its translation is CASSQPSQSATNEKLFF. The rearrangement links TRBV5-6 to TRBJ1-4; D is uncertain. V gave up 4 bases and J gave up 0 bases, with 16 bases separating them. The CDR3 has 17 residues. Germline values: CDR1 SGHDT, CDR2 YYEEEE.

The sample holds one count of this clone. The genes are TRBV9 and TRBJ2-5, with 8 bases aligning to TRBD1. Per the germline V gene, CDR1 is SGDLS and CDR2 is YYNGEE. J gave up 5 bases and V 3 bases, and 12 bases lay outside the gene matches. This CDR3 has 16 residues. The CDR3 loop is CASSAGTGLSAETQYF. As DNA, the CDR3 is TGTGCCAGCAGCGCAGGGACAGGCTTAAGTGCGGAGACCCAGTACTTC.

This chain links TRBV4-1 with TRBJ1-5; no clear D. Germline V gene sequence: CDR1 MGHRA, CDR2 YSYEKL. V was clipped by 4 bases and J by 4 bases, with 8 bases between them. This CDR3 is built from 13 residues. CDR3 in DNA: TGCGCCAGCAGCCTGATTTCGAATCAGCCCCAGCATTTT. Translating it yields CASSLISNQPQHF.

This chain joins TRBV5-6 and TRBJ1-2, with TRBD1 identical over 7 bases. J was trimmed by 4 bases and V by 0 bases; bases with no gene match: 6. There are 15 residues in the CDR3. Germline assignment: CDR1 SGHDT and CDR2 YYEEEE. The CDR3 loop is CASSLADRIFYGYTF. In nucleotides, the CDR3 is TGTGCCAGCAGCTTGGCGGACAGGATTTTCTATGGCTACACCTTC. Based on the CDR3 plus reference TRBV5-6 and TRBJ1-2, the full variable domain is DAGVTQSPTHLIKTRGQQVTLRCSPKSGHDTVSWYQQALGQGPQFIFQYYEEEERQRGNFPDRFSGHQFPNYSSELNVNALLLGDSALYLCASSLADRIFYGYTFGSGTRLTVV.

The chain recombines TRBV2 with TRBJ1-6, with D uncertain. V lost 8 bases, J lost 0 bases, and 8 bases lay in between. The length of the CDR3 is 14 residues. Looked up from germline, CDR1 is SNHLY and CDR2 is FYNNEI. The CDR3 nucleotides are TGTGCCAGCGAGCTTGGCTCCTATAATTCACCCCTCCACTTT. Protein sequence: CASELGSYNSPLHF.

The V and J genes are TRBV14 and TRBJ1-5; D remains ambiguous. The germline V gene encodes CDR1 SGHDN and CDR2 FVKESK. V was pared by 0 bases and J by 9 bases, with 9 bases between. This CDR3 region has 13 residues. The CDR3 DNA sequence: TGTGCCAGCAGCCAAGATCTGGGTCGGCCCCAGCATTTT. This gives the protein CASSQDLGRPQHF.

As regards this clone: Other DNA sequences within the sample encode an identical CDR3. The V and J genes are TRBV19 and TRBJ2-3; TRBD2 agrees at 7 bases. With V trimmed by 3 bases and J by 5 bases, 2 bases remained unmatched. Germline values: CDR1 LNHDA, CDR2 SQIVND (reference sequence). The CDR3 sequence is 13 residues long. This CDR3 is CASSIGREDTQYF. The CDR3 bases are TGTGCCAGTAGTATTGGGAGGGAAGATACGCAGTATTTT.

This clone was found once. The V call is TRBV29-1, the J call TRBJ2-3; 10 bases fit TRBD2. The CDR3 is 14 residues long. Germline CDR1 SQVTM, CDR2 ANQGSEA. V gave up 6 bases and J gave up 1 base; unmatched junction bases: 4. CDR3: CSVSGRAGTDTQYF. The CDR3 region has the DNA TGCAGCGTCAGCGGGAGGGCTGGCACAGATACGCAGTATTTT.

The chain couples TRBV15 to TRBJ2-4, with D hard to call. Germline V CDR1 and CDR2: LNHNV, YYDKDF (reference sequence). The CDR3 loop spans 18 amino acids. Trimming pared 0 bases from V and 0 bases from J, leaving 15 bases between. CDR3 nucleotide sequence: TGTGCCACCAGCAGAGAGTTAAGGACGGTACTAGCCAAAAACATTCAGTACTTC. It codes for CATSRELRTVLAKNIQYF.

This clone was seen more than once but under ten times. This sequence joins TRBV28 and TRBJ1-1; weak D call: TRBD1 (5 bases). The CDR3 is 12 amino acids. Trimming took 7 bases from V and 3 from J, leaving 9 bases between them. Germline CDR1 reads MDHEN; CDR2 reads SYDVKM. The CDR3: CASIGTYTEAFF. In DNA form, the CDR3 reads TGTGCCAGCATTGGGACCTACACTGAAGCTTTCTTT.